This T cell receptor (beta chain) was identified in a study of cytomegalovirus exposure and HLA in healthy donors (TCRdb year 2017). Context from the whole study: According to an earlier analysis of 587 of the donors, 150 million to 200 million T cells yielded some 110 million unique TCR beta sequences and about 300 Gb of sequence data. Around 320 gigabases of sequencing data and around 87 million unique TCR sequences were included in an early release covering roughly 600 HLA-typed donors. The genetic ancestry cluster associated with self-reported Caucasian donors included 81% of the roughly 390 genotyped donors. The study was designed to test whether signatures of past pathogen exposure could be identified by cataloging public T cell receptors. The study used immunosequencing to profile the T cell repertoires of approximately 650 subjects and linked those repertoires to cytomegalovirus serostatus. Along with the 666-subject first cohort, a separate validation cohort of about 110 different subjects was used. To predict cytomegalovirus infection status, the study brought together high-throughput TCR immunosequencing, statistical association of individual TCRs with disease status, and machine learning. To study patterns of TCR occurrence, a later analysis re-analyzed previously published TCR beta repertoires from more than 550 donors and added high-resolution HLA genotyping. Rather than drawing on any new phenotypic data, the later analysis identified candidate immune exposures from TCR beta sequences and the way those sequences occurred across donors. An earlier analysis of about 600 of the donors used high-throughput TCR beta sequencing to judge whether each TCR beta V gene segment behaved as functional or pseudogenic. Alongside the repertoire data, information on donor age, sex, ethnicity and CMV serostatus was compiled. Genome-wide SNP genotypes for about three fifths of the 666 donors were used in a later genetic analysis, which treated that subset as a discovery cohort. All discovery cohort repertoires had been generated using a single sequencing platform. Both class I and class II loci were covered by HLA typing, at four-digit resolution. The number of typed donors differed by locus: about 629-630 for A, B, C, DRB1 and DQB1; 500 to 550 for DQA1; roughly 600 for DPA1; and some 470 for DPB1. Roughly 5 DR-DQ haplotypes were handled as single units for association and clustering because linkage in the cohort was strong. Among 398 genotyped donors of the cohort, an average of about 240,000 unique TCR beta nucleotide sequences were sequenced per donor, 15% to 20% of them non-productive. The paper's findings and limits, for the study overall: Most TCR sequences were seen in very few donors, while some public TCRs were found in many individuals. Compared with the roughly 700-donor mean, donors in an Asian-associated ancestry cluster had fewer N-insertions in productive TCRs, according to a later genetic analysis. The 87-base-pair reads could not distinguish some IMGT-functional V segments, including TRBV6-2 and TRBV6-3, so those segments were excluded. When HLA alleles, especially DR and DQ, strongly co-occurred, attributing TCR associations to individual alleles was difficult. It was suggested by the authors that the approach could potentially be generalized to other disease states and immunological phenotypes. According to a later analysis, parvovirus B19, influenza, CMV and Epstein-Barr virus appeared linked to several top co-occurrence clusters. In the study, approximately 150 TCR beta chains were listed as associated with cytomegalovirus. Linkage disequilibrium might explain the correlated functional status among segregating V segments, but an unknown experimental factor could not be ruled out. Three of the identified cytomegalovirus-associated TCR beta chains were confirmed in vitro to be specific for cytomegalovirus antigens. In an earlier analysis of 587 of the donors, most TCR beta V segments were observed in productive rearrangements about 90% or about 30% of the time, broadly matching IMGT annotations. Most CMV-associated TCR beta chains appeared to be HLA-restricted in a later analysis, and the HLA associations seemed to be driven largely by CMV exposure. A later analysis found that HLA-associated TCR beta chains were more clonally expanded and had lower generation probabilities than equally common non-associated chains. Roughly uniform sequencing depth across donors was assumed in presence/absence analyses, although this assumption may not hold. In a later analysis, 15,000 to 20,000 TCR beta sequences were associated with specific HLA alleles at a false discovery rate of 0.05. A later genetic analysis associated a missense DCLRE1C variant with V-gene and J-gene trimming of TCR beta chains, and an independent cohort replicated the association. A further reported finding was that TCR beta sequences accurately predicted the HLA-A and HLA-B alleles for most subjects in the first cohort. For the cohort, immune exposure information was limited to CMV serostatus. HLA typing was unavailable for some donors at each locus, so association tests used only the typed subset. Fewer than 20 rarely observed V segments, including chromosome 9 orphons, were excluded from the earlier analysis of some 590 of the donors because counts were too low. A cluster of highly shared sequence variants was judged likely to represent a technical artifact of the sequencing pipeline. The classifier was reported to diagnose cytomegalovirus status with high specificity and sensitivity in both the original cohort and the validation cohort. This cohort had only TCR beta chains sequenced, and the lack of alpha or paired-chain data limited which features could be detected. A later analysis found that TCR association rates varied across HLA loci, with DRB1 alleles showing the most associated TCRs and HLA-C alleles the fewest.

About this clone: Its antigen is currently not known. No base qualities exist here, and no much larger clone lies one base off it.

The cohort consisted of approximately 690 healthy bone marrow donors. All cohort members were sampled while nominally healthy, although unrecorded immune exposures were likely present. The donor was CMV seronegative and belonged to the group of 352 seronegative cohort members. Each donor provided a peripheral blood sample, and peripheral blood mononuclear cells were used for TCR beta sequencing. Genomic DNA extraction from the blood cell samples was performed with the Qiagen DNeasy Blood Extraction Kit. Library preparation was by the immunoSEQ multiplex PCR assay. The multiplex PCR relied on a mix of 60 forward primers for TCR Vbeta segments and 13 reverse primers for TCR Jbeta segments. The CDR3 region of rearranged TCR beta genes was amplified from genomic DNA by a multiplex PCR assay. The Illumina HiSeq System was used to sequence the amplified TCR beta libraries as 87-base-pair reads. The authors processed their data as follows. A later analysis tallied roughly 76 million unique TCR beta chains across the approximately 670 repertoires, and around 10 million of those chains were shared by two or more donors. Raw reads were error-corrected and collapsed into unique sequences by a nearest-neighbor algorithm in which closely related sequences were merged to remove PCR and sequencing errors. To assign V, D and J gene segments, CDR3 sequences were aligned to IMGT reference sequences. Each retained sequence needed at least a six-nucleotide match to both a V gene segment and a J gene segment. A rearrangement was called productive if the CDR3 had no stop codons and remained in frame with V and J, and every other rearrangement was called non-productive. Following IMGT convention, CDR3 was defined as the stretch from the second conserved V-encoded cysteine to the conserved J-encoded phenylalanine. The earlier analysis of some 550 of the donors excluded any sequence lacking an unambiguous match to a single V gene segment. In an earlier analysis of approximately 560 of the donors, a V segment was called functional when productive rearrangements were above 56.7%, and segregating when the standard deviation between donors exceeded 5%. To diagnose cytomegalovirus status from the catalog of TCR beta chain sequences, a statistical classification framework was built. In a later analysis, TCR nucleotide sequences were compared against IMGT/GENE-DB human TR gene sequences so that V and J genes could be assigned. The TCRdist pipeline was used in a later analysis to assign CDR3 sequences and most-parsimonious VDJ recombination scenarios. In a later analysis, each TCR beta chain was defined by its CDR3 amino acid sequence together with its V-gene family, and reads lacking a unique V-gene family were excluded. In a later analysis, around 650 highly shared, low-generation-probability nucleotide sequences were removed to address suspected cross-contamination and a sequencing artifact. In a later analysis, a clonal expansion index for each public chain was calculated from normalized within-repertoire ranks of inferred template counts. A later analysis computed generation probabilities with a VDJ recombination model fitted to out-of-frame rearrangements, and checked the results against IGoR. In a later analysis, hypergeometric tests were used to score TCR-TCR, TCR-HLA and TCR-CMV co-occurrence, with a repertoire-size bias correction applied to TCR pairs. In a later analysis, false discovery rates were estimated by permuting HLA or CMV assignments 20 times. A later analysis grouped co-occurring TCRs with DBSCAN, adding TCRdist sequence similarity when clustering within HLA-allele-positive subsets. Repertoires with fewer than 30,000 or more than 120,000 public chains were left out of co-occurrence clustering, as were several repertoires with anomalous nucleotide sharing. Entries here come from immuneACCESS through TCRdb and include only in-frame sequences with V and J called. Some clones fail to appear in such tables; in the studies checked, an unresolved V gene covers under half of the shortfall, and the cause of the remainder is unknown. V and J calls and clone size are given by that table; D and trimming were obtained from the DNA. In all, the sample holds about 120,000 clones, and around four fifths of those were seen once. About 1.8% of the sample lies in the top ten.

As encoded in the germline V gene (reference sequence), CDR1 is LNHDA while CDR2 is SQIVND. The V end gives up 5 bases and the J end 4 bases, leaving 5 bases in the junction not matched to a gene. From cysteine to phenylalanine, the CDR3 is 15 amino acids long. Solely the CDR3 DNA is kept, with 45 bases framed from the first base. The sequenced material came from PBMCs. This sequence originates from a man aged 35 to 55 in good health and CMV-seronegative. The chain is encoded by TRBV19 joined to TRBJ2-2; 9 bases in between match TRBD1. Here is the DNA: TGTGCCAGTAGTCCACAGGGGGCTAGCACCGGGGAGCTGTTTTTT. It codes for CASSPQGASTGELFF.